These T cell receptor beta chains were read from a single sample in a study of tumor-infiltrating lymphocytes in primary liver carcinoma. TCRdb analysed the multiplex PCR reads with MiXCR anew, one entry per CDR3 protein. The sample lists some 32,000 distinct CDR3 sequences, 70% to 80% occurring once. Sequences were obtained from liver tumor tissue from sampling region 5. All receptors come from a man between 35 and 55 years old with primary liver carcinoma and hepatitis B virus infection. Both conserved end residues are trimmed from each CDR3. Each record gives: CDR3 protein, V gene, J gene.

ASSLQASGSTDTQY	TRBV5-1	TRBJ2-3
ASGASTDTQY	TRBV11-2	TRBJ2-3
ASSPGVRGEQF	TRBV4-1	TRBJ2-1
ASSLTDGAFEQY	TRBV11-2	TRBJ2-7
ASRGSGSPEQY	TRBV6-2/TRBV6-3	TRBJ2-7
SVGDRNHEQY	TRBV29-1	TRBJ2-7
ASSKSTWYGTGELF	TRBV6-2/TRBV6-3	TRBJ2-2
SVEDRETSGYT	TRBV29-1	TRBJ1-2
VSSLIPNSYNEEF	TRBV6-2/TRBV6-3	TRBJ2-1
ASSHETDIQY	TRBV4-3	TRBJ2-3
ASRATEGRNTIY	TRBV10-2	TRBJ1-3
TSSGKQGLVGGPHEQY	TRBV4-2	TRBJ2-7
ACSPRLAGDDEQF	TRBV5-5	TRBJ2-1
ASSQDAGADQPQH	TRBV4-1	TRBJ1-5
ANSLALGGANYGELF	TRBV11-2	TRBJ2-2
ASSVEGNNGYT	TRBV9	TRBJ1-2
VWSARVHEQY	TRBV30	TRBJ2-7
ASSSGPAGHEEF	TRBV7-3	TRBJ2-1
VISEAGQGQY	TRBV10-3	TRBJ2-7
ASGFIQGVIHNEQY	TRBV11-2	TRBJ2-7
ASSYLVQLNTEAF	TRBV6-5	TRBJ1-1
ASSQQMTLYCNQPQH	TRBV4-1	TRBJ1-5
TSSLDGRFSGTLYNKQF	TRBV11-2	TRBJ2-1
TITKRSGLAGGFSYGQC	TRBV10-3	TRBJ2-7
ASNQVALLAEATDTQY	TRBV4-2	TRBJ2-3
ASSVEGGYYEQY	TRBV7-9	TRBJ2-7
ASQPGLAGDHEQF	TRBV25-1	TRBJ2-1
ASKVDGDTQY	TRBV19	TRBJ2-3
ASSYPGQGWEQY	TRBV12-3/TRBV12-4	TRBJ2-7
ASSYWPYSREQL	TRBV6-2/TRBV6-3	TRBJ2-1
ACNTSDRENQPQH	TRBV28	TRBJ1-5
SALTSGGRGKQY	TRBV29-1	TRBJ2-3
ASSSQSGTYNEQF	TRBV6-6	TRBJ2-1
DSSPFTPRRSATDTQY	TRBV6-2/TRBV6-3	TRBJ2-3
ASNLDYWVGELF	TRBV11-2	TRBJ2-2
ASSLLGGIQEIQY	TRBV28	TRBJ2-5
AISLVGGGAGQSYEQY	TRBV5-1	TRBJ2-7
ASTYRGRGDEQF	TRBV6-5	TRBJ2-1
ATSDSGPWPQH	TRBV24-1	TRBJ1-5
ASGIGTGVTGELF	TRBV5-6	TRBJ2-2
ASILIAGGSNTDTQY	TRBV11-2	TRBJ2-3
VSSQEPFRGHEQY	TRBV4-1	TRBJ2-7
SALGQGAREQY	TRBV20-1	TRBJ2-7
VIRASGRYGQY	TRBV6-2/TRBV6-3	TRBJ2-7
ASSQVVLLAGATDTQY	TRBV4-2	TRBJ2-3
STETGSDEQF	TRBV29-1	NA
ASSKSPGGTNEKLF	TRBV11-2	TRBJ1-4
TYLERDSQETQY	TRBV30	TRBJ2-5
ANGEWLAGGLEQF	TRBV5-6	TRBJ2-1
SVRAAVFTDTQY	TRBV29-1	TRBJ2-3
AISQGAETQY	TRBV4-2	TRBJ2-5
ASSYGGIQETKF	TRBV6-5	TRBJ2-5